What follows is one T cell receptor beta chain and its context. The junction had 9 bases not matched to a gene; V was cut back by 5 bases and J by 2 bases. The CDR3 has 16 amino acids. The V gene's germline CDR1 is MDHEN and CDR2 SYDVKM. In the authors' methods: Researchers report that nucleated cell counts were estimated from reference gene primer amplification. The data were produced by immunoSEQ multiplex PCR, yet TCRdb's version contains in-frame clones alone and is incomplete. That table furnishes V, J and clone size, whereas the DNA furnished D and trimming. The sample yields 250,000 to 350,000 clones, over 75% seen once. Recovery among Cohort 3 donors was established by two negative PCRs, clearance, or symptom resolution. This sample is part of a study of blood T cell repertoires in COVID-19.

The TCR was taken from a woman in her twenties or thirties who had recovered from COVID-19. Sequencing was done on a sample of PBMCs or T cells enriched from blood (not recorded which). The rearrangement joins TRBV28 to TRBJ1-2; 9 bases match TRBD1. In DNA, the CDR3 is TGTGCCAGCAGTCCGGGACAGGGAGGGGGGAACTATGGCTACACCTTC. Amino acids: CASSPGQGGGNYGYTF.